These 24 T cell receptor beta chains were all obtained from the same sample, sequenced in a study of blood T cell repertoires in COVID-19. Assay: immunoSEQ multiplex PCR; the TCRdb copy retains only in-frame clones and omits some. The repertoire includes 250,000 to 350,000 clones, approximately 84% of them detected once, and over 9.5% sits in the top ten. Sequenced input: PBMCs or T cells enriched from blood (not recorded which). The source of these receptors is a woman younger than 35 who had recovered from COVID-19.

The chain combines TRBV7-2 with TRBJ2-5; 14 positions match TRBD2. In germline, CDR1 is SGHTA, CDR2 FQGNSA. This CDR3 contains 16 residues. Trimming at V came to 3 bases and at J to 4 bases, leaving 4 bases not matched to a gene. This chain's CDR3 is CASSFGLAGGGETQYF. CDR3 in DNA: TGTGCCAGCAGCTTTGGACTAGCGGGAGGAGGAGAGACCCAGTACTTC.

This chain joins TRBV5-1 and TRBJ2-7; a possible D gene is TRBD1 (5 bases). The germline V and J ends were trimmed by 7 bases and 2 bases, with 16 bases remaining between them. The CDR3 runs to 14 residues. Germline lookup yields CDR1 SGHRS and CDR2 YFSETQ. This chain's CDR3 is CASGSITGTYEQYF. The CDR3 DNA reads TGCGCCAGCGGGTCAATTACAGGTACCTACGAGCAGTACTTC.

This chain connects TRBV10-3 to TRBJ2-5; possibly TRBD2 for D (6 bases). V was shortened by 2 bases and J by 4 bases, with 8 bases between the two germline ends. CDR1 and CDR2 (germline): ENHRY, SYGVKD. The CDR3 contains 13 residues. CDR3 coding DNA: TGTGCCATCAGTGAGGTGGAGGGAGAGACCCAGTACTTC. This sequence encodes CAISEVEGETQYF.

The chain links TRBV6-5 to TRBJ1-5, with unresolved D. Trimming cost V 7 bases and J 6 bases, with 13 bases left between them. The germline V gene encodes CDR1 MNHEY and CDR2 SVGAGI. The CDR3 is made up of 13 amino acids. The CDR3, as DNA: TGTGCCAGCAAAACCCCGGAGGGTCAGCCCCAGCATTTT. Protein: CASKTPEGQPQHF.

This sequence joins TRBV18 and TRBJ2-2; maybe TRBD1 (6 bases). The CDR3 loop spans 16 amino acids. V was clipped by 0 bases and J by 0 bases, with 8 bases between them. Germline V gene sequence: CDR1 KGHSH, CDR2 LQKENI. In DNA, the CDR3 is TGTGCCAGCTCACCACCGGGACAAGCGAACACCGGGGAGCTGTTTTTT. It is translated as CASSPPGQANTGELFF. The full variable domain, rest sourced from reference TRBV18 and TRBJ2-2, is NAGVMQNPRHLVRRRGQEARLRCSPMKGHSHVYWYRQLPEEGLKFMVYLQKENIIDESGMPKERFSAEFPKEGPSILRIQQVVRGDSAAYFCASSPPGQANTGELFFGEGSRLTVL.

The chain employs TRBV3-1 (or the pseudogene TRBV3-2) and TRBJ1-4; the D is unclear. The V and J ends lost 3 bases and 5 bases respectively, with 16 bases between them. This CDR3 has 16 amino acids. Germline CDR1 and CDR2: LGHDT and YNNKEL (reference sequence). As DNA, the CDR3 is TGTGCCAGCAGCCAGGGATGGGGAGGATCAAATGAAAAACTGTTTTTT. Translating gives CASSQGWGGSNEKLFF.

This sequence joins TRBV6-1 and TRBJ1-6; D gene uncertain. Germline CDR1 MNHNS, CDR2 SASEGT. CDR3 length: 15 amino acids. V gave up 3 bases and J gave up 0 bases, with 6 bases separating them. The CDR3 bases are TGTGCCAGCAGTGACGGACTCTCCTATAATTCACCCCTCCACTTT. Residues: CASSDGLSYNSPLHF.

This clone was recorded only once. The J gene is TRBJ1-5, the V gene TRBV28, with D possibly TRBD1 on 6 matching bases. The germline V gene encodes CDR1 MDHEN and CDR2 SYDVKM. V was pared by 7 bases and J by 4 bases, with 11 bases between. The CDR3 has 13 amino acids. The CDR3 spells CASTWTVNQPQHF. The CDR3 DNA sequence: TGTGCCAGCACTTGGACAGTAAATCAGCCCCAGCATTTT.

V usage is TRBV7-9 and J usage is TRBJ2-2, with 9 bases that match TRBD1. The CDR3 is made up of 15 amino acids. V lost 4 bases and J lost 4; bases outside the gene matches: 4. The germline CDR1 and CDR2 sequences are SEHNR and FQNEAQ (reference sequence). The CDR3 nucleotides read TGTGCCAGCAGCTCAGACAGGGGGAGCACCGGGGAGCTGTTTTTT. It translates to CASSSDRGSTGELFF.

V usage is TRBV25-1 and J usage is TRBJ1-2; D unclear. The CDR3 loop spans 13 amino acids. Trimming cost V 3 bases and J 5 bases, with 10 bases left between them. Germline values: CDR1 MGHDK, CDR2 SYGVNS. The CDR3 nucleotides read TGTGCCAGCAGTGATGGTCCGGGGTATGGCTACACCTTC. It is translated as CASSDGPGYGYTF.

This chain links TRBV12-3 or TRBV12-4 with TRBJ1-5, with D hard to call. CDR3 length equals 12 residues. Trimming shortened V by 4 bases and J by 5 bases, and 6 bases separated the two germline ends. CDR3 residues: CASSWSHQPQHF. As DNA, the CDR3 is TGTGCCAGCAGTTGGAGCCATCAGCCCCAGCATTTT.

This rearrangement joins TRBV5-1 to TRBJ1-2; 7 nucleotides match TRBD1. V trimming: 3 bases; J trimming: 8 bases; junction bases outside the gene matches: 10. The CDR3 consists of 14 residues. In germline, CDR1 is SGHRS, CDR2 YFSETQ. The CDR3 here is CASSSGQAPEGYTF. As DNA, the CDR3 is TGCGCCAGCAGCTCTGGACAGGCTCCTGAAGGCTACACCTTC.

The rearrangement links TRBV29-1 to TRBJ2-5; perhaps TRBD1 as D (7 bases). Germline V gene lookup returns CDR1 SQVTM and CDR2 ANQGSEA. The length of the CDR3 is 14 residues. With 1 base removed from V and 4 bases from J, the gap between germline ends came to 13 bases. CDR3 sequence reads: CSVEGSRGVETQYF. DNA of the CDR3: TGCAGCGTTGAAGGAAGCAGGGGGGTAGAGACCCAGTACTTC.

This chain links TRBV3-1 (or the pseudogene TRBV3-2) with TRBJ2-5; perhaps TRBD1 as D (6 bases). Looked up from germline, CDR1 is LGHDT and CDR2 is YNNKEL (reference sequence). V gave up 0 bases and J gave up 1 base, with 15 bases separating them. The CDR3 is 17 amino acids. CDR3: CASSQDIGDISQETQYF. CDR3 DNA sequence: TGTGCCAGCAGCCAAGATATTGGGGACATTAGCCAAGAGACCCAGTACTTC.

This clone was counted a few times. The rearrangement uses TRBV9 and TRBJ1-1; 8 positions match TRBD1. Germline CDR1 reads SGDLS; CDR2 reads YYNGEE. The V segment lost 0 bases and the J segment 5 bases; nucleotides outside the gene matches: 12. The CDR3 sequence is 17 residues long. CDR3 protein: CASSVDPTGDGRTEAFF. The CDR3 coding sequence is TGTGCCAGCAGCGTAGACCCGACAGGGGATGGAAGGACTGAAGCTTTCTTT.

In this sample, this clone turned up once. The DNA of the CDR3 is TGTGCCAGCAGCCCTGACAGCCTAGCCAAAAACATTCAGTACTTC. Translation: CASSPDSLAKNIQYF. The chain joins TRBV27 to TRBJ2-4, with TRBD1 as a possible D gene (5 bases). Germline CDR1 MNHEY, CDR2 SMNVEV (reference sequence). V lost 6 bases and J 0 bases, leaving 12 bases between the germline ends. The CDR3 spans 15 residues.

This clone was seen just once. The V gene is TRBV30, the J gene TRBJ2-1, with D perhaps matching TRBD2 (6 bases). This CDR3 comprises 12 residues. Per the germline V gene, CDR1 is GTSNPN and CDR2 is SVGIG (reference sequence). V was clipped by 1 base and J by 15 bases, with 16 bases between them. CDR3: CAWSASGVLMFF. Written as DNA, the CDR3 is TGTGCCTGGAGTGCGTCGGGGGTTTTAATGTTCTTC.

Written as DNA, the CDR3 is TGTGCCAGCAGAGACGCCCTGGGGAGGGCCCCTTCTAACTATGGCTACACCTTC. Translation gives CASRDALGRAPSNYGYTF. The chain uses TRBV2 and TRBJ1-2; no reliable D call. Germline V gene sequence: CDR1 SNHLY, CDR2 FYNNEI. The length of the CDR3 is 18 residues. V dropped 6 bases and J dropped 0 bases, with 23 bases sitting between them.

V and J are TRBV5-1 and TRBJ2-3; 12 nucleotides align to TRBD2. CDR1 SGHRS and CDR2 YFSETQ come from the germline V gene. The CDR3 spans 16 residues. Germline trimming cut 7 bases from V and 6 bases from J; bases unmatched to any gene: 12. This CDR3 is CASALETSGGLDTQYF. CDR3 DNA sequence: TGCGCCAGCGCATTAGAGACTAGCGGGGGTCTTGATACGCAGTATTTT. The whole variable domain, filled in from reference TRBV5-1 and TRBJ2-3, reads KAGVTQTPRYLIKTRGQQVTLSCSPISGHRSVSWYQQTPGQGLQFLFEYFSETQRNKGNFPGRFSGRQFSNSRSEMNVSTLELGDSALYLCASALETSGGLDTQYFGPGTRLTVL.

V gene TRBV19 combines with J gene TRBJ2-3; TRBD2 matches 7 bases. The CDR3 has 13 residues. V dropped 3 bases and J dropped 5; count of bases not matched to a gene: 2. Germline V gene lookup returns CDR1 LNHDA and CDR2 SQIVND (reference sequence). CDR3 sequence (DNA): TGTGCCAGTAGTATGGGGGAGGGAGATACGCAGTATTTT. Protein product: CASSMGEGDTQYF.

CDR3 in DNA: TGTGCCAGCAGCCCAGGACTAGCGGGAGGTCTCTTCAATGAGCAGTTCTTC. Protein sequence: CASSPGLAGGLFNEQFF. V gene TRBV7-9 combines with J gene TRBJ2-1, with 14 bases fitting TRBD2. J was trimmed by 6 bases and V by 5 bases; bases with no gene match: 9. In germline, CDR1 is SEHNR, CDR2 FQNEAQ (reference sequence). This CDR3 has 17 residues.

This clone was seen a few times. The rearrangement joins TRBV6-5 to TRBJ1-1; D unclear. The V gene's germline CDR1 is MNHEY and CDR2 SVGAGI. There are 13 residues in the CDR3. The germline V and J ends were trimmed by 10 bases and 2 bases, with 14 bases remaining between them. CDR3 loop: CATRTAGNTEAFF. CDR3 coding DNA: TGTGCCACCCGGACTGCGGGCAACACTGAAGCTTTCTTT.

This chain joins TRBV5-1 and TRBJ1-2, with D tentatively TRBD1 (6 bases). Between the trimmed V and J ends, which lost 0 bases and 8 bases, there was a span of 14 bases. Per germline, CDR1 SGHRS and CDR2 YFSETQ. The CDR3 sequence is 14 residues long. The CDR3 DNA reads TGCGCCAGCAGCTTGGCGCCAGGGGCGAGAGGCTACACCTTC. Encoded protein: CASSLAPGARGYTF.

J is TRBJ2-4 and V is TRBV28; 12 nucleotides line up with TRBD2. Germline trimming cut 3 bases from V and 4 bases from J; bases unmatched to any gene: 13. The CDR3 contains 19 residues. Germline V CDR1 and CDR2: MDHEN, SYDVKM. CDR3 sequence reads: CASSFVLGLAGEIKNIQYF. In DNA, the CDR3 is TGTGCCAGCAGTTTCGTTTTGGGACTAGCGGGCGAAATTAAAAACATTCAGTACTTC.